Listed below are T cell receptor beta chains from one sample, sequenced in a study of T cells in Graves' hyperthyroidism and ophthalmopathy. TCRdb analysed the multiplex PCR reads with MiXCR anew, one entry per CDR3 protein. The data contain about 570,000 distinct CDR3 sequences, just over 45% of them singletons. Sequencing input: peripheral blood or thyroid tissue (not recorded which). The receptor set was obtained from an adult woman with Graves' disease, either hyperthyroidism or ophthalmopathy (not recorded which). Each CDR3 is given with its conserved first and last residue. D genes are given only for firm matches. Size is stated for part of the rows, as once, few or many counts, or as a class when the clone is expanded.

cdr3_nt cdr3_aa j_call d_call clone_size v_call
TGTGCCAGCGTTTTGGCAGCCTCCGGAGAGCAGTACTTC CASVLAASGEQYF TRBJ2-7 . . TRBV12-3/TRBV12-4
TGTGCCTGGACAGGGCCAGGGGGAGGCTACACCTTC CAWTGPGGGYTF TRBJ1-2 TRBD1 many TRBV30
TGCAGCGTTGATCAGGACCACTATGGCTACACCTTC CSVDQDHYGYTF TRBJ1-2 . . TRBV29-1
TGCAGCGTTGAGTACTTCCAGGACAGGCGACTTAACACTGAAGCTTTCTTT CSVEYFQDRRLNTEAFF TRBJ1-1 TRBD1 . TRBV29-1
TGCGCCAGCAGCTCCCGAGGCGAGGGAAACGAGCAGTACTTC CASSSRGEGNEQYF TRBJ2-7 . . TRBV5-1
TGTGCCAGCAGTGAACCACAATATAGCAATCAGCCCCAGCATTTT CASSEPQYSNQPQHF TRBJ1-5 . many TRBV6-1
TGTGCCAGCAGCCCGAACTACGGGCCAAGGATTGAGCAGTTCTTC CASSPNYGPRIEQFF TRBJ2-1 . few TRBV7-8
TGTGCCAGCAGCCATACTAGCGGGAGTCTGGGGGAGCAGTACTTC CASSHTSGSLGEQYF TRBJ2-7 TRBD2 few TRBV28
TGTGCCGGCAGCTTTTACCTGCTTGATGAAAAACTGTTTTTT CAGSFYLLDEKLFF TRBJ1-4 . . TRBV7-9
TGTGCCAGCGTTGAAGGGGCGGGAGCCTCCTCCTACGAGCAGTACTTC CASVEGAGASSYEQYF TRBJ2-7 TRBD2 . TRBV2
TGTGCCATCAAGAAGCAGTATTTT CAIKKQYF TRBJ2-3 . . TRBV10-3
TGTGCCAGCAGCTTAACAGGGTACTCACCCCTCCACTTT CASSLTGYSPLHF TRBJ1-6 . many TRBV5-6
TGTGCCAGCAGCCGCCCCGGTCGCGGGGAGCAGTACTTC CASSRPGRGEQYF TRBJ2-7 . many TRBV3-1
TGCAGTGCTAGAGCCCAGGGAGCTGAAAAACTGTTTTTT CSARAQGAEKLFF TRBJ1-4 . . TRBV20-1
TGCAGTGCTAGCAGGGACCACGAGCAGTACTTC CSASRDHEQYF TRBJ2-7 . . TRBV20-1
TGTGCCAGCAGTTTATGGCCCCCTCGTTTTCTCGGACAGGGGGAGGACTACGAGCAGTACTTC CASSLWPPRFLGQGEDYEQYF TRBJ2-7 TRBD1 . TRBV7-2
TGTGCCAGCAGCCCGGGAGCGGTACCCTACGAGCAGTACTTC CASSPGAVPYEQYF TRBJ2-7 . . TRBV11-2
TGCAGTGCTAGACTGGGTTACGAGCAGTACTTC CSARLGYEQYF TRBJ2-7 . many TRBV20-1
TGTGCCAGCAGCCTTGTCGGGACCCGGAACACTGAAGCTTTCTTT CASSLVGTRNTEAFF TRBJ1-1 . . TRBV4-2
TGTGCCACCAGTGATACTAGCGGGAGGGATGAGACCCAGTACTTC CATSDTSGRDETQYF TRBJ2-5 TRBD2 . TRBV24-1
TGTGCCAGCAGCCCAGTGTGGTGGAACACTGAAGCTTTCTTT CASSPVWWNTEAFF TRBJ1-1 . many TRBV7-2
TGTGCCAGCGGGACAGCTGAAGCTTTCTTT CASGTAEAFF TRBJ1-1 TRBD1 . TRBV2
TGTGCCATCAGGGAGACTAGCGGGATGATGGAGACCCAGTACTTC CAIRETSGMMETQYF TRBJ2-5 TRBD2 . TRBV10-3
TGTGCCAGCAGCCCAGACAGGGTCGGCAATCAGCCCCAGCATTTT CASSPDRVGNQPQHF TRBJ1-5 TRBD1 . TRBV7-9
TGTGCCAGCAGCTTAGGAGATTTCAGCGGGAGACCCACAGATACGCAGTATTTT CASSLGDFSGRPTDTQYF TRBJ2-3 TRBD2 . TRBV7-9
TGCAGCGTCAAGACTAGCGGGAGGTTTGCGCAGTATTTT CSVKTSGRFAQYF TRBJ2-3 TRBD2 few TRBV29-1
TGCAGCGTTGAATATGTACAGTTGTATGGCTACACCTTC CSVEYVQLYGYTF TRBJ1-2 . . TRBV29-1
TGTGCCAGCAGTCAAACCGGGGCCTCCTACGAGCAGTACTTC CASSQTGASYEQYF TRBJ2-7 . many TRBV12-3/TRBV12-4
TGCGCCAGCAGCTTGGGGGTAGACGAGCAGTACTTC CASSLGVDEQYF TRBJ2-7 . many TRBV5-1
TGTGCCAGCAGCCTTACTTCACCCCTCCACTTT CASSLTSPLHF TRBJ1-6 . many TRBV12-3/TRBV12-4
TGTGCCAGCAGTGGGCCCGGGGGAAGCAATCAGCCCCAGCATTTT CASSGPGGSNQPQHF TRBJ1-5 . . TRBV7-2
TGCAGCGTTGCCGGCGGGTTGATCACAGATACGCAGTATTTT CSVAGGLITDTQYF TRBJ2-3 . few TRBV29-1